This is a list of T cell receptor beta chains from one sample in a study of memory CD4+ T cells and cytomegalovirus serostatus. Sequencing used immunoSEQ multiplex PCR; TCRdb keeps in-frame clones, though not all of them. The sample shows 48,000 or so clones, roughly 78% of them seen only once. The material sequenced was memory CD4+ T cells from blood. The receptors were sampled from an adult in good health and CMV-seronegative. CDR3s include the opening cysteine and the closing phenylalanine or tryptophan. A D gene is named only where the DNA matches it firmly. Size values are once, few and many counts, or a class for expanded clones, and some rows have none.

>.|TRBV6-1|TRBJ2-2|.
TGTGCCAGCAGTAAACCGAACACCGGGGAGCTGTTTTTT
CASSKPNTGELFF
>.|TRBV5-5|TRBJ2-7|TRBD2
TGTGCCAGCAGCTTTAGCGGGAGTTACGAGCAGTACTTC
CASSFSGSYEQYF
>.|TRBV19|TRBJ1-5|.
TGTGCCAGTAGTAACAGGGCCCCCTCGTCTTATAGCAATCAGCCCCAGCATTTT
CASSNRAPSSYSNQPQHF
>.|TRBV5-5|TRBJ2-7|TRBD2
TGTGCCAGCAGCGGCCGGACTAGCGGGTCCTACGAGCAGTACTTC
CASSGRTSGSYEQYF
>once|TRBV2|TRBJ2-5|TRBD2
TGTGCCAGCAGGGGGGGAGGGGCTACCCAAGAGACCCAGTACTTC
CASRGGGATQETQYF
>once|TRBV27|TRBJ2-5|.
TGTGCCAGCCCCCGCCGCCAAGAGACCCAGTACTTC
CASPRRQETQYF
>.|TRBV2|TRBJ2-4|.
TGTGCCAGCAGTGAAACCTTCTGGGCCAAAAACATTCAGTACTTC
CASSETFWAKNIQYF
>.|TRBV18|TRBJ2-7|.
TGTGCCAGCTCACCACAGGGGGATCGATCCGAGCAGTACTTC
CASSPQGDRSEQYF
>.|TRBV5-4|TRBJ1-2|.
TGTGCCAGCAGCTTGGCGGACAGAGACTACTATGGCTACACCTTC
CASSLADRDYYGYTF
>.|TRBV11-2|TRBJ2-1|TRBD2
TGTGCCAGCAGCCTTGGGAACGGGGGGAACAATGAGCAGTTCTTC
CASSLGNGGNNEQFF
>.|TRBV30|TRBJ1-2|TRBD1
TGTGCCTGGAGTGTACCCCACCAAGGGGGCGGATTTTTTGGCTACACCTTC
CAWSVPHQGGGFFGYTF
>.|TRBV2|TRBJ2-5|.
TGTGCCAGCAGGACAGACCAAGAGACCCAGTACTTC
CASRTDQETQYF
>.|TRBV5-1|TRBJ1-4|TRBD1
TGCGCCAGCACCCTGGGGCGGGGACAGAATGAAAAACTGTTTTTT
CASTLGRGQNEKLFF
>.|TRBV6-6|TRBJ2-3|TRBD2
TGTGCCAGCACGTTAGCGGGGAGCACAGATACGCAGTATTTT
CASTLAGSTDTQYF
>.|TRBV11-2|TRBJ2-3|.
TGTGCCAGCAGCCAGATCGGGGGGGCCAGGGGGCTTGATACGCAGTATTTT
CASSQIGGARGLDTQYF
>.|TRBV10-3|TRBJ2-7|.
TGTGCCATCGCGGAGGGGGACGGGGGCTCCTACGAGCAGTACTTC
CAIAEGDGGSYEQYF
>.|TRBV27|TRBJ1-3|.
TGTGCCAGCAGTTTAACTAGTCCGGGGCTCCCCTCTGGAAACACCATATATTTT
CASSLTSPGLPSGNTIYF
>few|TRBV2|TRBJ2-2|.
TGTGCCAGCAGAACGGAGTACACCGGGGAGCTGTTTTTT
CASRTEYTGELFF
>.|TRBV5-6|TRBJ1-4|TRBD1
TGTGCCAGCAGCTTACTGGGACCCCGGGACAGTTACAATGAAAAACTGTTTTTT
CASSLLGPRDSYNEKLFF
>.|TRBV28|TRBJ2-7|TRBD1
TGTGCCAGCAGAAATTCCGGGACAGGGGACCTTTACGAGCAGTACTTC
CASRNSGTGDLYEQYF
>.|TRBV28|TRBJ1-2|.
TGTGCCAGCAGTTTGAGGAGCTATGGCTACACCTTC
CASSLRSYGYTF
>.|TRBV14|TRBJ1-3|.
TGTGCCAGCAGCCAGCCGGGACAACTTGGAAACACCATATATTTT
CASSQPGQLGNTIYF
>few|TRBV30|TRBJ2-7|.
TGTGCCTGGACTGTCGGGACTCCTCCCTACGAGCAGTACTTC
CAWTVGTPPYEQYF
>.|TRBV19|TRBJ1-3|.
TGTGCCAGTAGTACGGGATCCGGAACCGGAAACACCATATATTTT
CASSTGSGTGNTIYF
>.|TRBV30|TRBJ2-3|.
TGTGCCTGGAGTCTATCAGGGGCAGTCGTTACAGATACGCAGTATTTT
CAWSLSGAVVTDTQYF
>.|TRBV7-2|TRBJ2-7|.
TGTGCCAGCAGCTACGGCCTGGGCGAGCAGTACTTC
CASSYGLGEQYF
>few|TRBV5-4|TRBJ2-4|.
TGTGCCAGCAGCAATCCCGATGGGAAAAACATTCAGTACTTC
CASSNPDGKNIQYF
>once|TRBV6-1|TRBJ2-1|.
TGTGCCAGCAGGGCAGGGGTTGAAAGTAATGAGCAGTTCTTC
CASRAGVESNEQFF
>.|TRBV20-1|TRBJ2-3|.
TGCAGTGCAGAACTGGCGGATACGCAGTATTTT
CSAELADTQYF
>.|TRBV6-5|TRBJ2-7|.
TGTGCCAGCAGTTACTCTTATCCTTCCTACGAGCAGTACTTC
CASSYSYPSYEQYF
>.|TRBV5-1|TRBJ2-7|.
TGCGCCAGCAGGTTGGGGCACGGTGGTTTCGACGAGCAGTACTTC
CASRLGHGGFDEQYF
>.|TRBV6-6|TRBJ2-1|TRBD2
TGTGCCAGCAGGGCGCCGGGGGGGCTTTACAATGAGCAGTTCTTC
CASRAPGGLYNEQFF
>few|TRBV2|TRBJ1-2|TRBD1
TGTGCCAGCAGTGGACAGGGAGGCGGCTACACCTTC
CASSGQGGGYTF
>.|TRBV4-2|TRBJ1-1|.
TGTGCCAGCAGCCAAGATGGTTGGGGCTCGAACACTGAAGCTTTCTTT
CASSQDGWGSNTEAFF
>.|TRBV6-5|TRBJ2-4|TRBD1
TGTGCCAGCAGTCCCACAGGGGGAGCCAAAAACATTCAGTACTTC
CASSPTGGAKNIQYF
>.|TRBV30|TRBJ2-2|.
TGTGCCTGGAGCTACGGGATCGCCGCCGGGGAGCTGTTTTTT
CAWSYGIAAGELFF
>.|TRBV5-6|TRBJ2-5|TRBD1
TGTGCCAGCAGCTCAGGGGGGACCCAGTACTTC
CASSSGGTQYF